Following are 30 T cell receptor beta chains from one sample sequenced in a study of shared clonotypes between healthy human individuals. Terminally differentiated effector memory CD45RA+ cells were excluded by CCR7 positive selection of CD45RO-negative cells. Clones were read by immunoSEQ multiplex PCR, and TCRdb kept only the in-frame ones, dropping some. The sample gives about 2 million clones, about 95% of which show up once; around 1.1% is in the top ten. Sequenced input: naive CD8+ T cells sorted from blood. These receptors came from a man aged 18 to 30 in good health.

Points on this clone: Other nucleotide sequences in the sample specify the same CDR3. The chain has TRBV4-1 and TRBJ2-1; 8 bases are a match to TRBD2. From germline, CDR1 is MGHRA and CDR2 YSYEKL. The CDR3 is made up of 15 amino acids. V lost 0 bases and J lost 4; bases outside the gene matches: 2. The CDR3 DNA follows: TGCGCCAGCAGCCAAGAGGGCGGGGGGTACAATGAGCAGTTCTTC. Translation gives CASSQEGGGYNEQFF.

As concerns this clone: Other DNA sequences in this sample translate to the same CDR3. This rearrangement joins TRBV9 to TRBJ2-7; D not resolved. The CDR3 spans 13 residues. Germline lookup yields CDR1 SGDLS and CDR2 YYNGEE. The V gene lost 0 bases and the J gene lost 2 bases, with 6 bases spanning the gap. In nucleotides, the CDR3 is TGTGCCAGCAGCGTAGGCGACACCTACGAGCAGTACTTC. Its translation is CASSVGDTYEQYF.

This clone was found once. The chain employs TRBV5-1 and TRBJ2-7; TRBD1 matches 9 bases. CDR1 and CDR2 from the germline V gene are SGHRS and YFSETQ. V trimming: 1 base; J trimming: 6 bases; junction bases outside the gene matches: 8. This CDR3 contains 15 residues. The CDR3 DNA is TGCGCCAGCAGCTTGCGGCGGGACAGGGTTGGCGAGCAGTACTTC. It specifies CASSLRRDRVGEQYF.

Points on this clone: This sample also contains other DNA sequences that code for the same CDR3. CDR3: CASSLGGLDTEAFF. The DNA for the CDR3 is TGTGCCAGCAGCTTGGGGGGGCTGGACACTGAAGCTTTCTTT. The rearrangement uses TRBV5-4 and TRBJ1-1; D may be TRBD1 (6 bases). Trimming shortened V by 0 bases and J by 3 bases, and 9 bases separated the two germline ends. The CDR3 covers 14 residues. From germline, CDR1 is SGHNT and CDR2 YYREEE (reference sequence).

This clone was found many times. The chain is built from TRBV10-3 and TRBJ1-1; 8 bases fit TRBD1. The CDR3 covers 14 residues. The ends lost 5 bases at V and 0 bases at J; junction bases unmatched: 2. The V gene's germline CDR1 is ENHRY and CDR2 SYGVKD. The CDR3 DNA follows: TGTGCCATCAGTCCGGGACAGGTGAACACTGAAGCTTTCTTT. Translating it yields CAISPGQVNTEAFF.

This sequence joins TRBV25-1 and TRBJ1-5; possibly TRBD1 for D (6 bases). Trimming took 8 bases from V and 0 from J, leaving 14 bases between them. CDR3 length: 15 amino acids. Germline CDR1 and CDR2: MGHDK and SYGVNS. This CDR3 is CASSPPGVSNQPQHF. The CDR3 DNA reads as TGTGCCAGCTCCCCTCCAGGGGTTAGCAATCAGCCCCAGCATTTT.

The chain is built from TRBV7-9 and TRBJ1-2; 7 positions match TRBD1. CDR3 length: 15 amino acids. Germline V gene lookup returns CDR1 SEHNR and CDR2 FQNEAQ (reference sequence). V lost 2 bases to trimming and J lost 7 bases; unmatched junction nucleotides: 10. CDR3 in amino acids: CASSLLYDREGGYTF. The CDR3 DNA reads TGTGCCAGCAGCTTACTATATGACAGGGAAGGTGGCTACACCTTC. Using reference TRBV7-9 and TRBJ1-2 for the parts outside the CDR3, the full variable domain is DTGVSQNPRHKITKRGQNVTFRCDPISEHNRLYWYRQTLGQGPEFLTYFQNEAQLEKSRLLSDRFSAERPKGSFSTLEIQRTEQGDSAMYLCASSLLYDREGGYTFGSGTRLTVV.

The V and J genes are TRBV4-3 and TRBJ2-1, with TRBD2 as a possible D gene (5 bases). CDR1 and CDR2 from the germline V gene are LGHNA and YSLEER. The CDR3 covers 14 residues. Trimming pared 2 bases from V and 4 bases from J, leaving 9 bases between. The CDR3, as DNA: TGCGCCAGCAGCCAACCCGGGAATTACAATGAGCAGTTCTTC. Its protein product is CASSQPGNYNEQFF.

This chain links TRBV2 with TRBJ1-2, with 8 bases matching TRBD1. Trimming removed 4 bases from V and 3 bases from J; junction bases left unmatched: 7. The CDR3 totals 15 residues. The germline V gene has CDR1 SNHLY and CDR2 FYNNEI. The CDR3 bases are TGTGCCAGCAGTGGTCCGGGACAGGAGGACTATGGCTACACCTTC. It translates to CASSGPGQEDYGYTF.

Remarks on this clone: An end of the junction differs from the germline gene, which may be a read error. The same CDR3 is also encoded by other DNA sequences in this sample. The chain joins TRBV18 to TRBJ1-2, with D unclear. CDR3 length: 12 amino acids. The germline V gene has CDR1 KGHSH and CDR2 LQKENI. The CDR3 here is CASSPDPYGYTF. CDR3 DNA sequence: TGTGCCAGCTCACCAGACCCTTATGGCTATACCTTC.

V gene TRBV28 combines with J gene TRBJ2-7, with D uncertain. Trimming shortened V by 3 bases and J by 1 base, and 10 bases separated the two germline ends. The CDR3 runs 14 residues. The germline V gene has CDR1 MDHEN and CDR2 SYDVKM. Written as DNA, the CDR3 is TGTGCCAGCAGTTTTCCGGGCAGATCCTACGAGCAGTACTTC. Amino acid sequence: CASSFPGRSYEQYF.

V gene TRBV7-9 combines with J gene TRBJ2-3; 9 positions agree with TRBD2. After removal of 4 bases from V and 2 bases from J, the junction contained 7 bases not matched to a gene. Germline loops: CDR1 SEHNR, CDR2 FQNEAQ (reference sequence). CDR3 size: 16 residues. The CDR3 loop reads CASSYEAGGFTDTQYF. The CDR3 region has the DNA TGTGCCAGCAGCTACGAAGCGGGAGGATTCACAGATACGCAGTATTTT.

This chain links TRBV29-1 with TRBJ2-4; 8 bases align to TRBD1. Looked up from germline, CDR1 is SQVTM and CDR2 is ANQGSEA. Trimming cost V 4 bases and J 1 base; bases outside gene matches: 6. The CDR3 covers 15 residues. The DNA of the CDR3 is TGCAGCGTTGTAGAACAGGGGGTCGCCAAAAACATTCAGTACTTC. It translates to CSVVEQGVAKNIQYF.

The CDR3 spells CASSPPIQGRGETQYF. CDR3 nucleotide sequence: TGTGCCAGCTCACCACCGATCCAGGGCCGAGGGGAGACCCAGTACTTC. This rearrangement joins TRBV18 to TRBJ2-5, with D perhaps matching TRBD1 or TRBD2 (5 bases each). Germline V gives CDR1 KGHSH, CDR2 LQKENI. The CDR3 has 16 residues. The V end lost 0 bases, the J end lost 5 bases, and 16 bases lay between the germline ends.

The chain carries TRBV7-2 and TRBJ2-5; 8 positions match TRBD2. Trimming at V came to 2 bases and at J to 4 bases, leaving 18 bases not matched to a gene. The CDR3 is made up of 19 amino acids. CDR1 is SGHTA, CDR2 FQGNSA, per germline. CDR3 amino acids: CASSLPFAAGETLGETQYF. The CDR3 nucleotides are TGTGCCAGCAGCTTACCATTTGCAGCGGGAGAAACACTGGGAGAGACCCAGTACTTC.

This sequence joins TRBV5-1 and TRBJ2-3; 16 bases are a match to TRBD2. The V gene's germline CDR1 is SGHRS and CDR2 YFSETQ. This CDR3 region has 20 residues. Trimming at V came to 0 bases and at J to 2 bases, leaving 9 bases not matched to a gene. For the CDR3, the DNA is TGCGCCAGCAGCTTGGGCCCGGGACTAGCGGGAGGGCCTGTCACAGATACGCAGTATTTT. Translation gives CASSLGPGLAGGPVTDTQYF.

This rearrangement joins TRBV28 to TRBJ2-5, with a tentative D call TRBD1 (6 bases). This CDR3 region has 14 residues. Germline CDR1 reads MDHEN; CDR2 reads SYDVKM. V lost 5 bases, J lost 5 bases, and 15 bases lay in between. CDR3 sequence reads: CASSAGPGQETQYF. In DNA, the CDR3 is TGTGCCAGCAGTGCGGGCCCCGGACAGGAGACCCAGTACTTC.

The chain couples TRBV6-6 to TRBJ2-5, with D uncertain. The CDR3 spans 15 residues. The germline V gene encodes CDR1 MNHNY and CDR2 SVGAGI (reference sequence). Trimming shortened V by 0 bases and J by 1 base, and 9 bases separated the two germline ends. The CDR3 protein is CASSYSFAAQETQYF. CDR3 DNA: TGTGCCAGCAGTTACTCGTTTGCAGCCCAAGAGACCCAGTACTTC.

V and J are TRBV10-2 and TRBJ2-2; D is unresolved. Germline V gene data show CDR1 as WSHSY and CDR2 as SAAADI. The CDR3 length is 11 residues. V was cut by 9 bases and J by 7 bases, with 9 bases left in between. The CDR3 reads CASQMSGELFF. The CDR3 DNA sequence: TGCGCCAGTCAAATGAGCGGGGAGCTGTTTTTT.

V is TRBV5-4 and J is TRBJ1-2; tentative D call: TRBD1 (6 bases). The germline V gene has CDR1 SGHNT and CDR2 YYREEE (reference sequence). V was shortened by 3 bases and J by 4 bases, with 13 bases between the two germline ends. The CDR3 runs 14 residues. CDR3 protein: CASSSGGPSYGYTF. The CDR3 DNA is TGTGCCAGCAGCTCCGGGGGGCCCAGCTATGGCTACACCTTC.

The chain has TRBV9 and TRBJ2-7; a weak D match, TRBD1 (6 bases). Trimming removed 0 bases at V and 7 bases at J, with 14 bases between. Germline assignment: CDR1 SGDLS and CDR2 YYNGEE. CDR3 size: 14 residues. CDR3 bases: TGTGCCAGCAGCGTAGAGAGAACAGGGTGGGAGCAGTACTTC. Its translation: CASSVERTGWEQYF.

This sequence joins TRBV27 and TRBJ1-1; unclear D gene. The V gene's germline CDR1 is MNHEY and CDR2 SMNVEV (reference sequence). V lost 4 bases to trimming and J lost 7 bases, with 13 bases between them. This CDR3 region has 13 residues. The DNA for the CDR3 is TGTGCCAGCAGTTACCGGGGTGCAAATGAAGCTTTCTTT. It yields the protein CASSYRGANEAFF.

The chain combines TRBV9 with TRBJ2-2; TRBD1 is a possible D gene (7 bases). The V end was cut by 3 bases, the J end by 7 bases, with 25 bases between. Germline V CDR1 and CDR2: SGDLS, YYNGEE. The CDR3 covers 18 residues. CDR3 protein: CASSAAGTVGEGGGELFF. As DNA, the CDR3 is TGTGCCAGCAGCGCAGCAGGGACAGTCGGAGAGGGGGGCGGGGAGCTGTTTTTT.

The chain couples TRBV4-3 to TRBJ1-1; 7 nucleotides agree with TRBD1. Trimming cost V 2 bases and J 3 bases; bases outside gene matches: 6. The CDR3 length is 15 residues. Germline CDR1 and CDR2: LGHNA and YSLEER. DNA of the CDR3: TGCGCCAGCAGCCAAAGAGGGGGCATGGACACTGAAGCTTTCTTT. It codes for CASSQRGGMDTEAFF.

In its sample, this clone was seen once. The genes are TRBV5-5 and TRBJ2-7; tentatively, D is TRBD2 (6 bases). This CDR3 contains 16 residues. CDR1 is SGHKS and CDR2 is YYEKEE in the germline V gene (reference sequence). V lost 0 bases and J 3 bases, leaving 16 bases between the germline ends. In DNA, the CDR3 is TGTGCCAGCAGCTTGGATCCGGGACTCCTTATCTACGAGCAGTACTTC. Protein sequence: CASSLDPGLLIYEQYF.

V and J are TRBV29-1 and TRBJ2-2; D possibly corresponds to TRBD1 (6 bases). With 4 bases removed from V and 2 bases from J, the gap between germline ends came to 11 bases. Per the germline V gene, CDR1 is SQVTM and CDR2 is ANQGSEA. This CDR3 comprises 14 residues. CDR3 loop: CSVAETGNTGELFF. CDR3 sequence (DNA): TGCAGCGTTGCCGAGACAGGCAACACCGGGGAGCTGTTTTTT.

This chain links TRBV27 with TRBJ2-1; 7 nucleotides match TRBD1. V lost 5 bases to trimming and J lost 7 bases; unmatched junction nucleotides: 5. Per germline, CDR1 MNHEY and CDR2 SMNVEV (reference sequence). This CDR3 spans 13 amino acids. Written as DNA, the CDR3 is TGTGCCAGCAGTGTGACAGGGCTGAATGAGCAGTTCTTC. Amino acids: CASSVTGLNEQFF.

This chain's CDR3 is CASSTWTENGETQYF. CDR3 bases: TGTGCCAGCAGCACTTGGACAGAAAATGGTGAGACCCAGTACTTC. The rearrangement joins TRBV11-2 to TRBJ2-5, with a tentative D call TRBD1 (6 bases). The CDR3 is 15 amino acids. Trimming took off 5 bases at V and 5 bases at J, with 18 bases between the two ends. Germline V gene sequence: CDR1 SGHAT, CDR2 FQNNGV.

A word on this clone: This same CDR3 is encoded by further DNA sequences in the sample. The genes are TRBV18 and TRBJ1-2, with no clear D. CDR1 is KGHSH, CDR2 LQKENI, per germline. The CDR3 is 14 amino acids. Trimming pared 0 bases from V and 2 bases from J, leaving 7 bases between. The CDR3 sequence: CASSPPGGNYGYTF. In DNA form, the CDR3 reads TGTGCCAGCTCACCACCGGGCGGGAACTATGGCTACACCTTC.

This rearrangement joins TRBV27 to TRBJ1-6; 7 bases match TRBD1. Germline trimming cut 4 bases from V and 0 bases from J; bases unmatched to any gene: 9. Per the germline V gene, CDR1 is MNHEY and CDR2 is SMNVEV (reference sequence). This CDR3 region has 18 residues. The CDR3 DNA is TGTGCCAGCAGTTGGGGGACAGCCTACAGCTCCTATAATTCACCCCTCCACTTT. This translates into CASSWGTAYSSYNSPLHF.